This T cell receptor (beta chain) was obtained from a study of blood T cell repertoires in COVID-19. This clone has just one count. This table comes from immunoSEQ multiplex PCR, and its TCRdb copy is limited to in-frame clones, with some not included. This sample has tens of thousands of clones, with 65% to 90% found just once. Followed over time, Seattle patients had been enrolled while infection was active. The receptor comes from a woman older than 75 with COVID-19, enrolled during active disease. The specimen sequenced was peripheral blood.

The CDR3 loop reads CASSFGTTQETQYF. Here the CDR3 DNA reads TGTGCCAGCAGCTTCGGGACAACTCAAGAGACCCAGTACTTC. This chain joins TRBV5-4 and TRBJ2-5, with D possibly being TRBD1 (6 bases). Trimming shortened V by 2 bases and J by 2 bases, and 10 bases separated the two germline ends. In germline, CDR1 is SGHNT, CDR2 YYREEE (reference sequence). This CDR3 has 14 amino acids.